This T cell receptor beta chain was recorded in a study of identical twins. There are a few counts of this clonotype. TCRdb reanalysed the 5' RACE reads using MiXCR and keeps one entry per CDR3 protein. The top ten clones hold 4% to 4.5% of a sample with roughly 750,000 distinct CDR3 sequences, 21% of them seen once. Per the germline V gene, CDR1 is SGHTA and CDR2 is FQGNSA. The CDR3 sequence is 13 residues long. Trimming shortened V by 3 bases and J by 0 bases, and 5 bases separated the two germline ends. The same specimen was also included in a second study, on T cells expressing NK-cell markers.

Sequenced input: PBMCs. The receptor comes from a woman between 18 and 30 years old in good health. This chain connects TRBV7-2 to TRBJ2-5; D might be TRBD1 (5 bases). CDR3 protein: CASSLDNQETQYF. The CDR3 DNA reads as TGTGCCAGCAGCTTGGACAACCAAGAGACCCAGTACTTC.